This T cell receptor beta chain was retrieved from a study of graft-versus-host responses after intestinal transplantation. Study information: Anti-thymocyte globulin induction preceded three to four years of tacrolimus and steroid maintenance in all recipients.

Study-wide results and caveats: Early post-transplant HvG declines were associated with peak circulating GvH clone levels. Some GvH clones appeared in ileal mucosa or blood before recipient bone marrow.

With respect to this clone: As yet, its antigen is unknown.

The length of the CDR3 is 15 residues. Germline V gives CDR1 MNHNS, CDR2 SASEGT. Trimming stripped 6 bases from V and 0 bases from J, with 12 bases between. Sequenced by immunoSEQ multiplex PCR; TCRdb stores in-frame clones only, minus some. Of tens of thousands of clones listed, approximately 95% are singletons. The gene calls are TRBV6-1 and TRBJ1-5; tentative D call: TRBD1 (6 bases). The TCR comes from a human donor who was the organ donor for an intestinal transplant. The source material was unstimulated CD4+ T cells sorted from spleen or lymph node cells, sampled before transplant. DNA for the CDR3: TGTGCCAGCAGGCAGGGGACTTATAGCAATCAGCCCCAGCATTTT. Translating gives CASRQGTYSNQPQHF.